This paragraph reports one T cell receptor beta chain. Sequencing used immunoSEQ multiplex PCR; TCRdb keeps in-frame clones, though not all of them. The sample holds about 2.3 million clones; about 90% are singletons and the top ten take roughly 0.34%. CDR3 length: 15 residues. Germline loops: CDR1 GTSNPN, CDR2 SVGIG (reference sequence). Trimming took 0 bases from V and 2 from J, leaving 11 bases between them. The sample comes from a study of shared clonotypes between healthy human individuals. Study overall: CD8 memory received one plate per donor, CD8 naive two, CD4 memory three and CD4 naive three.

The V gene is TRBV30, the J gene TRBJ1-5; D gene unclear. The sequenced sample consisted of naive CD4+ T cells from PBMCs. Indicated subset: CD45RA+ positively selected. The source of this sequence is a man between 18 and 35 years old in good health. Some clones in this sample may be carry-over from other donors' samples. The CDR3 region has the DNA TGTGCCTGGAGTGTAAATAGGGCTGGCAATCAGCCCCAGCATTTT. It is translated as CAWSVNRAGNQPQHF. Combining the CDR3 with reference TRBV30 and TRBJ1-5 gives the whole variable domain SQTIHQWPATLVQPVGSPLSLECTVEGTSNPNLYWYRQAAGRGLQLLFYSVGIGQISSEVPQNLSASRPQDRQFILSSKKLLLSDSGFYLCAWSVNRAGNQPQHFGDGTRLSIL.